This TCR beta chain was captured in a study of brain T cells in children with intractable seizures. Study observations and caveats: Patients' HCMV serostatus was unknown; virus specificity rests on CDR3 similarity alone. Pre-surgery blood may have been undersampled, hiding some clones.

The data were produced by immunoSEQ multiplex PCR, yet TCRdb's version contains in-frame clones alone and is incomplete. The sample shows tens of thousands of clones, roughly 91% of them seen only once. This clone was picked up a small number of times. The antigen is undetermined. The CDR3 covers 16 residues. V lost 2 bases and J 3 bases, leaving 17 bases between the germline ends. Germline V gives CDR1 SGHNT, CDR2 YYREEE (reference sequence). Only cases whose brain tissue showed the highest T cell transcript signatures were sequenced. The sequence derives from a boy in the first two years of life with tuberous sclerosis and intractable seizures. The source material was peripheral blood, sampled at surgery. The J gene is TRBJ1-2, the V gene TRBV5-4; D unclear. Here the CDR3 DNA reads TGTGCCAGCAGCTTAAGTAGCAGCGGGAGGTACTATGGCTACACCTTC. Encoded protein: CASSLSSSGRYYGYTF.